This T cell receptor (beta chain) was captured by sequencing in a study of Graves' ophthalmopathy and Graves' hyperthyroidism. Study conclusions and caveats: Discrimination between ophthalmopathy and stable hyperthyroidism by a 13-signature model showed nearly 90% sensitivity and roughly 80% specificity.

Uncontrolled infections, pregnancy, lactation or other autoimmune diseases led to patient exclusion. Clinical symptoms, serum thyroxine, TRAb, thyroid ultrasound and orbital computed tomography formed the basis of diagnosis. The authors used Ficoll-Paque density gradient centrifugation to separate PBMCs. The input was more than 8 ml of fresh peripheral blood. This clonotype was picked up many times. Its cognate antigen is unknown. This CDR3 has 15 amino acids. V was cut by 10 bases and J by 1 base, with 19 bases left in between. The germline V gene encodes CDR1 SNHLY and CDR2 FYNNEI. CDR3 regions of TCR beta were amplified from RNA transcripts. First-round RT-PCR used HTBI primers; second-round multiplex PCR followed. One entry per CDR3 protein, called by TCRdb with MiXCR from the multiplex PCR reads. The table has roughly 500,000 distinct CDR3 sequences, about 15% seen once.

The specimen sequenced was blood. The V gene is TRBV2, the J gene TRBJ2-5, with a possible D match to TRBD2 (6 bases). The receptor was isolated from a woman in her twenties or thirties with Graves' ophthalmopathy. CDR3 DNA sequence: TGTGCCACGAAGGACGGGAGCACATTCCAAGAGACCCAGTACTTC. It specifies CATKDGSTFQETQYF.